This TCR beta chain was profiled in a study of blood T cell repertoires in COVID-19. Study background: Material from acute and convalescent COVID-19 was sourced from the United States, Italy and Spain.

The assay was immunoSEQ multiplex PCR, and TCRdb's table has in-frame clones only and misses some. Altogether some 47,000 clones are present, 87% being singletons, with the ten largest covering around 20%. The V gene lost 0 bases and the J gene lost 5 bases, with 13 bases spanning the gap. The CDR3 has 15 amino acids. Germline CDR1 and CDR2: LGHNA and YNFKEQ. The clonotype originates from a woman of 80 years or more in a cohort sampled during active or convalescent COVID-19. The sequenced sample was peripheral blood. This chain uses TRBV4-2 with TRBJ1-1, with D possibly TRBD1 on 6 matching bases. The CDR3 spells CASSQDRGAGTEAFF. The DNA of the CDR3 is TGTGCCAGCAGCCAAGACAGGGGTGCAGGAACTGAAGCTTTCTTT.